The clone carrying this TCR beta chain was seen at least ten times. The data are from a study of human T cells and chemical hapten exposure. This sample's time point: pre-sensitization, week 0. As for treatment: therapeutic diphenylcyclopropenone sensitization with weekly scalp DPC. TCRdb ran MiXCR on the RACE reads and lists one entry per CDR3 protein. The data show some 300,000 distinct CDR3 sequences, about 5% seen once. CDR3 length: 14 amino acids. The V end lost 1 base, the J end lost 3 bases, and 8 bases lay between the germline ends. The germline V gene has CDR1 SGHTA and CDR2 FQGNSA. The TCR was taken from a woman younger than 35 with alopecia areata. Some clones in this sample may be carry-over from other donors' samples. The source was whole blood, collected in connection with sensitization to the hapten diphenylcyclopropenone (DPC). The V and J genes are TRBV7-2 and TRBJ2-3; D call uncertain. The CDR3: CASSLEMGTDTQYF. The CDR3 region has the DNA TGTGCCAGCAGCTTAGAGATGGGTACAGATACGCAGTATTTT.